This section outlines one TCR beta chain sequence together with its context. This clonotype was counted only a few times. Its binding antigen is unknown. Base qualities are not provided; no much larger clone lies one nucleotide away. The data stem from a study of T cell repertoires in cytomegalovirus infection (dated by TCRdb to the late 2010s). Study-level background: The HLA type of each donor mattered for the analysis, because public TCR beta signatures pointed to carriage of CMV infection along with the matching HLA type. Overall study results and their limits: Carriers of CMV infection plus the relevant HLA type were discriminated by the cumulative frequency of public TCR beta family members in the study cohort and in an independent roughly 340-donor cohort. The ex vivo response was dominated by HLA-C-restricted CMV-specific TCR beta clonotypes, which also provided the single most frequent clonotype in two of eight donors.

TCRdb names Illumina HiSeq 1500 as the instrument used. TCRdb passed the public sequencing reads through fastp at Q25 and MiXCR, retaining productive beta sequences. One record per CDR3 amino acid sequence lists the most common genes and DNA. This sample gives over 150,000 distinct CDR3 sequences in total; approximately 14% of them show up just once. Around 27% of the sample is in the top ten clones. The receptor comes from a human donor in good health (CMV status not recorded). Some clones in this sample may be carry-over from other donors' samples. Specimen: PBMCs.

This receptor has the CDR3 CASSSGPRERREKLFF. The DNA sequence is as follows: TGTGCCAGCAGCTCGGGACCCAGGGAGAGGAGGGAAAAACTGTTTTTT. Recombination connected TRBV7-6 to TRBJ1-4; TRBD1 is possibly the D segment (5 matching bases). V lost 4 bases and J lost 8 bases; the stretch between them is 20 bases long. The CDR3 spans 16 residues, from the cysteine through the phenylalanine. Only the CDR3 DNA stays, 48 bases, in frame from base 1. Looking up the germline V gene yields CDR1 SGHVS and CDR2 FNYEAQ.